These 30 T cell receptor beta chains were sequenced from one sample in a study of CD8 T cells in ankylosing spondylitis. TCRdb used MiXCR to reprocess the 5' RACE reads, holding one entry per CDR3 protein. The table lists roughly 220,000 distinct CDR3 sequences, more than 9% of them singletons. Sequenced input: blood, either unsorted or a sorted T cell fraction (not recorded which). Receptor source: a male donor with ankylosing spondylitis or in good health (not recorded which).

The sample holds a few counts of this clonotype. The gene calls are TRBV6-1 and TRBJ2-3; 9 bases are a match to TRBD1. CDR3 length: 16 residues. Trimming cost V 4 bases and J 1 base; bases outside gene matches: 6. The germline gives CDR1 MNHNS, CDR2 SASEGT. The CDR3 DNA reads TGTGCCAGCAGTGCCCGACGACAGGGGGGCACAGATACGCAGTATTTT. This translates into CASSARRQGGTDTQYF.

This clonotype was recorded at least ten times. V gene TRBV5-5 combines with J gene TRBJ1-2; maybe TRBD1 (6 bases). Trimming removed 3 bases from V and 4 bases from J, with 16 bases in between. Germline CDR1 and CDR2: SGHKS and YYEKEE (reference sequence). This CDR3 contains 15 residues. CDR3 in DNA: TGTGCCAGCAGCTCCATCGCGGGACACAGCTATGGCTACACCTTC. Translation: CASSSIAGHSYGYTF.

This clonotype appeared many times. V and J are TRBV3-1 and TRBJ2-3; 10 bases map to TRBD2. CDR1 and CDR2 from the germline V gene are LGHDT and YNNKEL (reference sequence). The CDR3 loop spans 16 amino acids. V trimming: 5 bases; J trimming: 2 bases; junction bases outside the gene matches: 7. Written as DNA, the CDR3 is TGTGCCAGCAGCGGAAGGACTAGCGGATCCACAGATACGCAGTATTTT. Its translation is CASSGRTSGSTDTQYF.

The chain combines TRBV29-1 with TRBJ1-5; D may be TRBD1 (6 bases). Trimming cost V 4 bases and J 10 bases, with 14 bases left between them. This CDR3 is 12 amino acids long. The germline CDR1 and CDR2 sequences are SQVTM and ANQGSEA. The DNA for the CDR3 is TGCAGCGTTGGCCAGGGGCCTGCACCCCAGCATTTT. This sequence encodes CSVGQGPAPQHF.

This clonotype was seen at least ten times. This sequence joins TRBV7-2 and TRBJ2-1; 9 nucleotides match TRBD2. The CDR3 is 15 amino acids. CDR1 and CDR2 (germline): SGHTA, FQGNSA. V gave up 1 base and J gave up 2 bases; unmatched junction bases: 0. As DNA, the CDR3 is TGTGCCAGCAGCTTAGGACTAGCGGCCTACAATGAGCAGTTCTTC. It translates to CASSLGLAAYNEQFF.

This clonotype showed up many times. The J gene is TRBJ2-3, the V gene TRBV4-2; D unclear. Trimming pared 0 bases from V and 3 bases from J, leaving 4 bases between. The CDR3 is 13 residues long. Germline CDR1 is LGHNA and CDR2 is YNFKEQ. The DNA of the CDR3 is TGTGCCAGCAGCCAAGAGTCTACAGATACGCAGTATTTT. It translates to CASSQESTDTQYF.

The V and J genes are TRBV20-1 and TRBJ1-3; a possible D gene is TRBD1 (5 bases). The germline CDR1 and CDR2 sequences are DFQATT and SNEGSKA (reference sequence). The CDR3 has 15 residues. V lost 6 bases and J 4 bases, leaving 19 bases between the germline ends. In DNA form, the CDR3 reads TGCAGTGCAACCGGAGGAGGGGCGATCGGAAACACCATATATTTT. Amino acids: CSATGGGAIGNTIYF.

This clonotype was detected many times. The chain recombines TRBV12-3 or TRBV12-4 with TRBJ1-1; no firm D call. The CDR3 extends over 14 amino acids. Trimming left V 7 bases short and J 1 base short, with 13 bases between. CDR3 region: CASNPLGGNTEAFF. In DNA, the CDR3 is TGTGCCAGCAACCCTCTGGGCGGGAACACTGAAGCTTTCTTT.

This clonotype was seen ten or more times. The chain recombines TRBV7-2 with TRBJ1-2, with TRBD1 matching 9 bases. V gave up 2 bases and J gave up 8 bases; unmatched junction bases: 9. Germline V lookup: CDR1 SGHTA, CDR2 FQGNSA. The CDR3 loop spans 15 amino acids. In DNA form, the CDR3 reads TGTGCCAGCAGCTTATTAGGGGGACAGGGCAACGGCTACACCTTC. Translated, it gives CASSLLGGQGNGYTF.

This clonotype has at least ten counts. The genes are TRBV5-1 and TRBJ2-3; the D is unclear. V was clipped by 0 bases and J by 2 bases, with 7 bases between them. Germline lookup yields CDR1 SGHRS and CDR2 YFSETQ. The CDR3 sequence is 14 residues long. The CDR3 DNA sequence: TGCGCCAGCAGCTTGGGAGTAAACACAGATACGCAGTATTTT. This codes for CASSLGVNTDTQYF.

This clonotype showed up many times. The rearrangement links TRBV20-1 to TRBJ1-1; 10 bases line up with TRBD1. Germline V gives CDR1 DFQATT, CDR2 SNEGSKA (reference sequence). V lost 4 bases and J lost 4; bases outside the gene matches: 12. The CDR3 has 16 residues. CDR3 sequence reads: CSATRQGASPFTEAFF. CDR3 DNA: TGCAGTGCTACCCGACAGGGGGCCTCCCCCTTCACTGAAGCTTTCTTT.

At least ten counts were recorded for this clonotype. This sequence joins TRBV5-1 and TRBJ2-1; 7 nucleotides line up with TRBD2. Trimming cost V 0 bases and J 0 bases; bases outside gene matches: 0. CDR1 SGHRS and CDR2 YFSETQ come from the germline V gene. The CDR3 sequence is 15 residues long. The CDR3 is CASSLERGSYNEQFF. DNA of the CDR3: TGCGCCAGCAGCTTGGAGCGGGGCTCCTACAATGAGCAGTTCTTC.

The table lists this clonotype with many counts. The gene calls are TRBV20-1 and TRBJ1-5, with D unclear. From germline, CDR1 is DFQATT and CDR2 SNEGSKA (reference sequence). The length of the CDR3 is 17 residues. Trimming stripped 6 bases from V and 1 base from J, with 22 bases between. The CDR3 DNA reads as TGCAGTGCGCCTGACCCGGGAGGGAGCGGAAGCAATCAGCCCCAGCATTTT. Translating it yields CSAPDPGGSGSNQPQHF.

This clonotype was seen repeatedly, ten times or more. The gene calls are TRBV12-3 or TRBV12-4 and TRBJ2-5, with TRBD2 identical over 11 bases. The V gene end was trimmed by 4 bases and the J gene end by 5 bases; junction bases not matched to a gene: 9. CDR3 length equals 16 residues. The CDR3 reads CASSSQPLAGGETQYF. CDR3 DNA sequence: TGTGCCAGCAGTTCGCAACCTCTAGCGGGGGGTGAGACCCAGTACTTC.

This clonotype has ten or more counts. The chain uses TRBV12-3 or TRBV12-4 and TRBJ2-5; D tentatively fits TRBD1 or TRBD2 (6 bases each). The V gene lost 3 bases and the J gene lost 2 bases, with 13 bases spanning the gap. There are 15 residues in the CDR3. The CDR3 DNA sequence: TGTGCCAGCAGTTTCCCCGGGGGCAGGCAAGAGACCCAGTACTTC. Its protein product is CASSFPGGRQETQYF.

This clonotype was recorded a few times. CDR3 sequence (DNA): TGTGCCAGCAGCCTCCGGGACGCAAGCGAAAAACTGTTTTTT. Translating gives CASSLRDASEKLFF. The chain recombines TRBV7-8 with TRBJ1-4; the D gene is possibly TRBD1 (5 bases). The CDR3 length is 14 residues. V was trimmed by 5 bases and J by 8 bases, leaving 15 bases between them. Per germline, CDR1 SGHVS and CDR2 FQNEAQ.

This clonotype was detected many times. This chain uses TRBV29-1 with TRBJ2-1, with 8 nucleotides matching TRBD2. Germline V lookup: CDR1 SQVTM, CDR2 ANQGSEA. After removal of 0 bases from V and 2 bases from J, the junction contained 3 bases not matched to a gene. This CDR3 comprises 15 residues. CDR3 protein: CSVEDSGDPYNEQFF. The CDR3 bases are TGCAGCGTTGAAGATAGCGGGGACCCCTACAATGAGCAGTTCTTC.

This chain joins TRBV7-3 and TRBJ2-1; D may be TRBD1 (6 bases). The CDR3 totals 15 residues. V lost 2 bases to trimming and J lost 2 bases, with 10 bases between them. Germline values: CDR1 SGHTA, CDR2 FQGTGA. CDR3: CASSLQGPPYNEQFF. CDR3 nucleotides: TGTGCCAGCAGCTTACAGGGGCCCCCCTACAATGAGCAGTTCTTC.

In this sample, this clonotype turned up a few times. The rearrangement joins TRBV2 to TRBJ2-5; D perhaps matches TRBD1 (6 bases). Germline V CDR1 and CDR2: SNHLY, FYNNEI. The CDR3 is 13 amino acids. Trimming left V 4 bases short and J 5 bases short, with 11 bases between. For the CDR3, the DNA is TGTGCCAGCAGTGGACAGGTCCGCGAGACCCAGTACTTC. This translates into CASSGQVRETQYF.

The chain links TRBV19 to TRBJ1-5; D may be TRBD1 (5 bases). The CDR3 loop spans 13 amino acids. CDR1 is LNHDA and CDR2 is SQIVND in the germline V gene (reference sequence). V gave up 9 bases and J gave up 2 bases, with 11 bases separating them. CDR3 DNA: TGTGCCAGGAGCCCGGGGCGCAATCAGCCCCAGCATTTT. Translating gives CARSPGRNQPQHF.

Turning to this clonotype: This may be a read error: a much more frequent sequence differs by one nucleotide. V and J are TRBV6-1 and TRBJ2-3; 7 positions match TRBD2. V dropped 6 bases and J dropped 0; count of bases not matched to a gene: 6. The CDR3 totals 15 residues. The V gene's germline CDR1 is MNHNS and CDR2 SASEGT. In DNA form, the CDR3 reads TGTGCCAGCAGCCGGGGGGTCCTGAGCACAGATACGCAGTATTTT. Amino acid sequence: CASSRGVLSTDTQYF.

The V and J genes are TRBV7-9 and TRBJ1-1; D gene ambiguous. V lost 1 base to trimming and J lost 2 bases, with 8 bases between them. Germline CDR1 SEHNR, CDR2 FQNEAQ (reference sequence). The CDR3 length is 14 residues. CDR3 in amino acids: CASSLGGINTEAFF. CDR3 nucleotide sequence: TGTGCCAGCAGCTTAGGAGGCATAAACACTGAAGCTTTCTTT.

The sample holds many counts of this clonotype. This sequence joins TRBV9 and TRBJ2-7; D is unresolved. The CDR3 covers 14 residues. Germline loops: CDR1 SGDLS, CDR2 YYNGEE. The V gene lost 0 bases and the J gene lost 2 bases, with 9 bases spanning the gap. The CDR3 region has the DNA TGTGCCAGCAGCGTAGGTCTACAGCCCTACGAGCAGTACTTC. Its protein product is CASSVGLQPYEQYF.

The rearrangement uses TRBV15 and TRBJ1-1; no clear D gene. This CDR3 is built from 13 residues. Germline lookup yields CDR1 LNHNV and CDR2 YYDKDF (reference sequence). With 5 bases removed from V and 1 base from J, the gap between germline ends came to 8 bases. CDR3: CATSGFRNTEAFF. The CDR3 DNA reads TGTGCCACCAGCGGTTTTCGGAACACTGAAGCTTTCTTT.

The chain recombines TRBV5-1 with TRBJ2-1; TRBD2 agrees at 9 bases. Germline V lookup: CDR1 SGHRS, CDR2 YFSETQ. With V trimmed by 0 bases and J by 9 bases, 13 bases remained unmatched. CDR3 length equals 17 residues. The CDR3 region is CASSLGEARGGLSEQFF. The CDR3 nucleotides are TGCGCCAGCAGCTTGGGGGAAGCGCGGGGGGGTTTAAGTGAGCAGTTCTTC.

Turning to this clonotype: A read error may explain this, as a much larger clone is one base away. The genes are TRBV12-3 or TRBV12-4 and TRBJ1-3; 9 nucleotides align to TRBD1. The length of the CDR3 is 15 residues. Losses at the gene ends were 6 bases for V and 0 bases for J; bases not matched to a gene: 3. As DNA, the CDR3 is TGTGCCAGCAGCCAGACAGGGGGCTCTGGAAACACCATATATTTT. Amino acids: CASSQTGGSGNTIYF.

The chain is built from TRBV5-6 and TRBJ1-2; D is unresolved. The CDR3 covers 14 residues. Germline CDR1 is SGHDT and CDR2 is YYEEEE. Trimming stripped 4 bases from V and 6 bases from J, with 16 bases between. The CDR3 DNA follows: TGTGCCAGCAGCCCGGAACACTGGAGAAATGGCTACACCTTC. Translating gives CASSPEHWRNGYTF.

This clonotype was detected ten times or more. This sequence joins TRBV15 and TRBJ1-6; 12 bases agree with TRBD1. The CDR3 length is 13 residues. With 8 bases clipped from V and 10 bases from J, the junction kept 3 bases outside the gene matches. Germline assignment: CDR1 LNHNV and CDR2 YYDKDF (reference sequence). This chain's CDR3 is CATRDRGHSPLHF. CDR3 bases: TGTGCCACCCGGGACAGGGGGCACTCACCCCTCCACTTT.

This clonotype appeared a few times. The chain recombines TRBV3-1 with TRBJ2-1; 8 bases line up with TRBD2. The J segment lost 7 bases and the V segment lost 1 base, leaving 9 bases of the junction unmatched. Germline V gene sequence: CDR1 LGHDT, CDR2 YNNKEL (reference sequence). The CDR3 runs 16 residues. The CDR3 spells CASSQVHRGGTNEQFF. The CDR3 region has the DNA TGTGCCAGCAGCCAAGTCCATCGCGGGGGGACGAATGAGCAGTTCTTC.

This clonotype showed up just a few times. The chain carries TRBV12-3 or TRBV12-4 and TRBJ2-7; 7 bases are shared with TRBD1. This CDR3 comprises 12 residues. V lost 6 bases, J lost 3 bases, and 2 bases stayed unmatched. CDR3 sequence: CASSNRGYEQYF. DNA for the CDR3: TGTGCCAGCAGCAACAGGGGCTACGAGCAGTACTTC.